Following are 9 T cell receptor beta chains from one sample sequenced in a study of blood T cells in healthy people across ages. PCR was performed a second time for about 7 to 11 cycles using a sample-barcoded 5' primer and a J-beta primer mix. From the 5' RACE reads, TCRdb called clonotypes with MiXCR, one entry per CDR3 protein. The sample contains fewer than 2 million distinct CDR3 sequences, more than 35% of which appear only once. The specimen was blood. Source of these receptors: a human donor in good health.

This clonotype was counted only a few times. This chain joins TRBV20-1 and TRBJ2-3, with TRBD1 as a possible D gene (6 bases). Trimming cost V 5 bases and J 3 bases, with 9 bases left between them. This CDR3 has 12 amino acids. Germline values: CDR1 DFQATT, CDR2 SNEGSKA (reference sequence). The CDR3 is CSAHRVTDTQYF. The CDR3 DNA follows: TGCAGTGCTCACAGGGTAACAGATACGCAGTATTTT.

The chain carries TRBV6-5 and TRBJ2-2; TRBD1 matches at 7 bases. This CDR3 is 15 amino acids long. CDR1 MNHEY and CDR2 SVGAGI come from the germline V gene. The junction had 5 bases not matched to a gene; V was cut back by 2 bases and J by 5 bases. CDR3 nucleotide sequence: TGTGCCAGCAGTTACGACAGGGTGTCGACCGGGGAGCTGTTTTTT. Translation gives CASSYDRVSTGELFF.

This clonotype turned up a few times. The chain is built from TRBV6-2 or TRBV6-3 and TRBJ2-7, with 11 nucleotides matching TRBD1. The CDR3 consists of 15 residues. V lost 6 bases and J lost 5; bases outside the gene matches: 9. Germline CDR1 is MNHEY and CDR2 is SVGEGT. The CDR3 here is CASRSRTGGFNEQYF. CDR3 sequence (DNA): TGTGCCAGCAGATCGAGGACAGGGGGCTTCAACGAGCAGTACTTC.

This chain joins TRBV11-2 and TRBJ2-1, with D maybe TRBD2 (5 bases). Trimming removed 4 bases from V and 5 bases from J, with 21 bases in between. Germline V gene lookup returns CDR1 SGHAT and CDR2 FQNNGV. The CDR3 is 17 amino acids. CDR3 DNA sequence: TGTGCCAGCAGCTATTACCCGGACTTCTCGGTTGACAATGAGCAGTTCTTC. Protein: CASSYYPDFSVDNEQFF.

The chain recombines TRBV18 with TRBJ2-5, with D maybe TRBD1 (6 bases). The end of the DNA fits TRBJ2-7 better, so the J call may be wrong. The CDR3 is made up of 15 amino acids. Germline V gene lookup returns CDR1 KGHSH and CDR2 LQKENI. CDR3 amino acids: CASSPGGGRNGEQYF. As DNA, the CDR3 is TGTGCCAGCTCACCAGGTGGGGGCCGGAACGGCGAGCAGTACTTC.

This clonotype has only a few counts. One junction end disagrees with the germline gene, perhaps due to a read error. The chain is built from TRBV7-3 and TRBJ2-1; D is perhaps TRBD2 (5 bases). Germline V gene sequence: CDR1 SGHTA, CDR2 FQGTGA. The CDR3 covers 13 residues. The CDR3, as DNA: TGTGTCAGCAGCTTAAGTAGCGCCAATGAGCAGTTCTTC. This encodes CVSSLSSANEQFF.

A note on this clonotype: One junction end disagrees with the germline gene, perhaps due to a read error. The chain is built from TRBV6-2 or TRBV6-3 and TRBJ2-1, with TRBD2 identical over 9 bases. This CDR3 region has 15 residues. The germline CDR1 and CDR2 sequences are MNHEY and SVGEGT. CDR3 DNA sequence: TGTACCAGCAGTTACGAAGCGGGGGGTTACAATGAGCAGTTCTTC. It yields the protein CTSSYEAGGYNEQFF.

Turning to this clonotype: One end of the junction fails to match germline, which may point to a read error. The rearrangement uses TRBV3-1 and TRBJ2-3, with 7 nucleotides matching TRBD2. Germline CDR1 and CDR2: LGHDT and YNNKEL (reference sequence). The CDR3 loop spans 17 amino acids. The CDR3: CASGQGGASAFTDTQYF. The CDR3 DNA is TGTGCCAGCGGCCAGGGAGGGGCTAGCGCCTTCACAGATACGCAGTATTTT.

The chain combines TRBV20-1 with TRBJ2-7; D might be TRBD1 (5 bases). The CDR3 is 13 amino acids. In germline, CDR1 is DFQATT, CDR2 SNEGSKA (reference sequence). The germline V and J ends were trimmed by 2 bases and 0 bases, with 8 bases remaining between them. CDR3 DNA: TGCAGTGCTAGACGGACACCCTCCTACGAGCAGTACTTC. Translating gives CSARRTPSYEQYF.